This T cell receptor beta chain is from a study of Graves' ophthalmopathy and Graves' hyperthyroidism (dated by TCRdb to between 2018 and 2020). A note on the overall study: Peripheral blood was collected before any treatment was given, at the time of initial diagnosis. TCR beta repertoire signatures were used to distinguish Graves' ophthalmopathy from Graves' hyperthyroidism and to predict progression to ophthalmopathy. In total, approximately 130 blood samples were TCR-sequenced: approximately 42 ophthalmopathy, approximately 75 hyperthyroidism and some 17 hyperthyroidism-to-ophthalmopathy patients. To explore V-J signatures that distinguish ophthalmopathy from hyperthyroidism, a discovery set of 95 to 100 patients was enrolled, made up of 43 with ophthalmopathy and roughly 57 with stable hyperthyroidism. An independent validation cohort was composed of 18 to 20 hyperthyroidism patients and some 16 patients who later progressed from hyperthyroidism to ophthalmopathy. In five or six hyperthyroidism patients, T-cell repertoires of thyroid tissue and blood were compared. Following sample collection, hyperthyroidism patients were given methimazole at a starting dose of 30 mg daily, and ophthalmopathy patients were given high-dose intravenous methylprednisolone.

Hyperthyroidism was considered stable if no progression to ophthalmopathy occurred within 18 months of follow-up. The hyperthyroidism patients were 18 to 65 years old and newly diagnosed, with a disease duration of less than 2 months. Patients with other autoimmune diseases, uncontrolled infections, pregnancy or lactation were excluded from the study. Diagnosis was based on clinical symptoms, serum thyroxine, TRAb, thyroid ultrasound and orbital computed tomography. PBMCs were isolated from about 10 ml of fresh peripheral blood by Ficoll-Paque density gradient centrifugation. Trizol reagent was used to extract the total RNA, and its quality was then checked on an Agilent 2100 Bioanalyzer. Study-wide findings and limitations: No statistical method was used to predetermine the sample size, and group allocation was not hidden from the investigators. Most of the expanded thyroid clonotypes with a frequency above 0.001 were also detected in blood, and it was suggested that the thyroid immune response may be reflected by blood repertoires. In validation, the model predicted ophthalmopathy progression with about 64% sensitivity and less than 80% specificity; roughly 12 predicted patients were CT-confirmed with GO in a median of about 7.1 months. The 13-signature model separated ophthalmopathy from stable hyperthyroidism with about 86% sensitivity and approximately 83% specificity in cross-validation, and 80%/75% in the test set.

Details on this clonotype: What this receptor recognizes is not known. The record has no base qualities; no much larger clone is one base away.

For repertoire sequencing, TCR beta CDR3 regions were amplified from RNA transcripts. The first round of RT-PCR was done with HTBI primers and the Qiagen OneStep RT-PCR kit, and was followed by a second round of multiplex PCR, then size selection and purification. The libraries underwent paired-end sequencing with 100 bp reads on an Illumina HiSeq2000. Concerning the study's data processing: Reads were processed with SOAPnuke, discarding reads with adapters, uncalled bases, mean Phred below 15, or no exact constant-primer or identifier match. COPE v1.2.5 was used to merge the high-quality paired reads. Unique nucleotide sequences were defined as clonotypes and aligned to IMGT TRB V, D and J references using MiTCR v1.1. The analysis was limited to V-J combinations with a frequency above 0.0001, which together covered around 99% of the repertoires. For each V-J combination, a TCR clonal expansion and chaos score was defined as F50 clonal expansion divided by the chaos observed in the TCRdist matrix. Welch's t-statistics and random forest were used to reduce features to approximately 13 V-J combinations, which were fed into a naive Bayes classifier. The Morisita-Horn index was used to measure how similar the thyroid and blood repertoires were. TCRdb itself trimmed the public reads at Q25 with fastp, ran MiXCR and retained productive beta chains. Rows matching on CDR3 protein sequence are summarized as one entry with the most common DNA and genes. The authors' filters were not applied to this entry. The sample table shows about 370,000 distinct CDR3 sequences, and 15% to 20% are seen once. The top ten clonotypes cover roughly 2.4% of the sample.

V is cut by 0 bases and J by 3 bases, and the space between the germline ends is 12 bases. From the germline V gene, CDR1 is SGHTA and CDR2 is FQGNSA. From the cysteine up to the phenylalanine, the CDR3 has a length of 15 residues. The entry retains the CDR3 DNA only, 45 bases that are in frame from base 1. The chain joins TRBV7-2 to TRBJ2-7; perhaps TRBD2 is the D gene, with 5 bases matching. The TCR sequence derives from an adult woman with stable Graves' hyperthyroidism. Sequencing input: peripheral blood. The CDR3 sequence is CASSLARTPDYEQYF. The DNA sequence follows: TGTGCCAGCAGCTTAGCGAGGACTCCCGACTACGAGCAGTACTTC.